Below, 27 T cell receptor beta chains from the same sample are listed, as sequenced in a study of long-term antiretroviral therapy in people with HIV. Version v3.0 of the immunoSEQ assay ran at survey level. Some clones are missing from TCRdb's copy, which holds only in-frame ones; the method was immunoSEQ multiplex PCR. The sample holds roughly 28,000 clones, 75% to 85% seen once. Here the sequenced sample was unsorted PBMCs, taken 0.3 years after starting antiretroviral therapy. Receptors were obtained from a middle-aged man with HIV.

The rearrangement joins TRBV7-8 to TRBJ2-3; D remains unclear. There are 16 residues in the CDR3. Trimming removed 0 bases at V and 3 bases at J, with 13 bases between. Germline values: CDR1 SGHVS, CDR2 FQNEAQ. The CDR3 coding sequence is TGTGCCAGCAGCTTAGCGCTGGGTCTGGTGACAGATACGCAGTATTTT. Encoded protein: CASSLALGLVTDTQYF.

The V call is TRBV6-1, the J call TRBJ1-5; D is possibly TRBD1 (6 bases). V lost 5 bases, J lost 7 bases, and 15 bases lay in between. The CDR3 runs to 14 residues. CDR1 and CDR2 from the germline V gene are MNHNS and SASEGT. CDR3 bases: TGTGCCAGCAGTAGACCCGGGCAGGGGCAGCCCCAGCATTTT. Translating it yields CASSRPGQGQPQHF.

The chain carries TRBV5-4 and TRBJ2-1; 13 bases agree with TRBD2. The CDR3 loop spans 15 amino acids. CDR1 and CDR2 from the germline V gene are SGHNT and YYREEE (reference sequence). Trimming removed 4 bases from V and 8 bases from J; junction bases left unmatched: 6. DNA of the CDR3: TGTGCCAGCAGCGCACTAGCGGGGGGGCGGGATGAGCAGTTCTTC. It specifies CASSALAGGRDEQFF.

The genes are TRBV18 and TRBJ2-1; D not certain. Germline values: CDR1 KGHSH, CDR2 LQKENI. Trimming removed 3 bases from V and 5 bases from J, with 8 bases in between. The CDR3 runs 13 residues. The CDR3 here is CASSPGLNNEQFF. The CDR3 DNA reads as TGTGCCAGCTCACCTGGCCTTAACAATGAGCAGTTCTTC.

Worth noting for this clone: A junction end diverges from the germline sequence, so it may reflect a read error. Other DNA sequences in the sample encode the same CDR3. The chain joins TRBV30 to TRBJ2-2; 8 bases match TRBD1. The CDR3 totals 19 residues. From germline, CDR1 is GTSNPN and CDR2 SVGIG (reference sequence). The CDR3 spells CAWSVSADRGSLNTGELFF. The CDR3 DNA reads as TGTGCCTGGAGTGTAAGCGCTGACAGGGGTTCCCTGAACACTGGGGAGCTGTTTTTT.

This clone was seen a handful of times. The V call is TRBV19, the J call TRBJ1-2; D perhaps matches TRBD1 (5 bases). This CDR3 spans 13 amino acids. Germline CDR1 is LNHDA and CDR2 is SQIVND (reference sequence). Trimming took off 3 bases at V and 6 bases at J, with 11 bases between the two ends. The CDR3 coding sequence is TGTGCCAGTAGTATGAACAGGAAGAATGGCTACACCTTC. Translating it yields CASSMNRKNGYTF.

V is TRBV7-9 and J is TRBJ1-2; D unresolved. V shed 6 bases and J shed 6 bases, with 17 bases lying between them. The germline CDR1 and CDR2 sequences are SEHNR and FQNEAQ (reference sequence). The CDR3 covers 14 residues. The CDR3 loop reads CASSKTRHIDGYTF. The CDR3 DNA reads as TGTGCCAGCAGTAAGACCCGACACATCGATGGCTACACCTTC.

V gene TRBV7-6 combines with J gene TRBJ2-5, with D possibly being TRBD2 (6 bases). Germline V gene lookup returns CDR1 SGHVS and CDR2 FNYEAQ. This CDR3 has 15 residues. With 7 bases removed from V and 2 bases from J, the gap between germline ends came to 17 bases. CDR3 region: CASNLAGLPQETQYF. The CDR3 region has the DNA TGTGCCAGCAACCTCGCGGGACTCCCTCAAGAGACCCAGTACTTC.

The chain couples TRBV7-2 to TRBJ1-2, with D unclear. The V gene's germline CDR1 is SGHTA and CDR2 FQGNSA. The ends were cut back, 4 bases at V and 13 bases at J, with 13 bases in the middle. The CDR3 is 11 residues long. The CDR3 nucleotides are TGTGCCAGCAGCTCCTCGACATACGGCACCTTC. It codes for CASSSSTYGTF.

This clone is labeled medium-sized (0.01 to 0.1%). In nucleotides, the CDR3 is TGTGCCAGTGGGCTGGCGGGGAGCACAGATACGCAGTATTTT. Its protein product is CASGLAGSTDTQYF. The V and J genes are TRBV19 and TRBJ2-3; tentative D call: TRBD2 (6 bases). There are 14 residues in the CDR3. Trimming left V 8 bases short and J 0 bases short, with 12 bases between. Germline CDR1 LNHDA, CDR2 SQIVND (reference sequence).

The chain couples TRBV6-1 to TRBJ2-3; D unresolved. The CDR3 covers 14 residues. CDR1 and CDR2 (germline): MNHNS, SASEGT. The ends were cut back, 7 bases at V and 6 bases at J, with 17 bases in the middle. This chain's CDR3 is CASTSQFISDTQYF. As DNA, the CDR3 is TGTGCCAGCACTTCACAGTTCATCAGCGATACGCAGTATTTT.

V and J are TRBV4-3 and TRBJ1-3; tentative D call: TRBD1 (6 bases). The germline CDR1 and CDR2 sequences are LGHNA and YSLEER. The CDR3 sequence is 16 residues long. Trimming took 4 bases from V and 4 from J, leaving 17 bases between them. CDR3 region: CASSPRGGTWGNTIYF. CDR3 nucleotides: TGCGCCAGCAGCCCTCGCGGGGGCACCTGGGGAAACACCATATATTTT.

CDR3 sequence (DNA): TGTGCCAGCAGCCCGTGGCGGAACACTGAAGCTTTCTTT. Its protein is CASSPWRNTEAFF. The chain combines TRBV5-5 with TRBJ1-1; D gene uncertain. The length of the CDR3 is 13 residues. Germline-derived CDR1 and CDR2 are SGHKS and YYEKEE (reference sequence). V shed 4 bases and J shed 1 base, with 8 bases lying between them.

The rearrangement links TRBV29-1 to TRBJ2-7, with D unclear. Germline V CDR1 and CDR2: SQVTM, ANQGSEA. The CDR3 runs to 12 residues. Trimming stripped 6 bases from V and 0 bases from J, with 9 bases between. CDR3 protein: CSVSSRSYEQYF. In DNA form, the CDR3 reads TGCAGCGTCTCATCACGCTCCTACGAGCAGTACTTC.

J is TRBJ2-5 and V is TRBV7-9; D gene uncertain. V was cut by 3 bases and J by 5 bases, with 4 bases left in between. Looked up from germline, CDR1 is SEHNR and CDR2 is FQNEAQ (reference sequence). The CDR3 length is 11 residues. The CDR3 DNA follows: TGTGCCAGCAGCTTTAGGGAGACCCAGTACTTC. Its protein is CASSFRETQYF.

This sequence joins TRBV7-2 and TRBJ2-7; D gene uncertain. Germline V gene data show CDR1 as SGHTA and CDR2 as FQGNSA. With 6 bases removed from V and 0 bases from J, the gap between germline ends came to 15 bases. The CDR3 is 15 residues long. The CDR3 nucleotides read TGTGCCAGCAGTTACGACTGGACGAGCTCCTACGAGCAGTACTTC. Translating gives CASSYDWTSSYEQYF.

The V call is TRBV5-6, the J call TRBJ2-1; 9 positions agree with TRBD2. The CDR3 is 17 residues long. V was pared by 3 bases and J by 9 bases, with 16 bases of the junction left unmatched. Germline V gene data show CDR1 as SGHDT and CDR2 as YYEEEE. CDR3 sequence: CASSSQNKRGALGEQFF. CDR3 in DNA: TGTGCCAGCAGCTCGCAAAACAAGCGGGGGGCCTTAGGTGAGCAGTTCTTC.

CDR3 in DNA: TGTGCCAGCAGTCTTCGACTAACCTACAATGAGCAGTTCTTC. Residues: CASSLRLTYNEQFF. The chain couples TRBV6-5 to TRBJ2-1; D might be TRBD2 (5 bases). The CDR3 has 14 amino acids. Germline V gene sequence: CDR1 MNHEY, CDR2 SVGAGI. V dropped 5 bases and J dropped 2 bases, with 10 bases sitting between them.

The V call is TRBV6-5, the J call TRBJ2-3; 8 bases fit TRBD2. The CDR3 is 14 residues long. J lost 3 bases, V lost 2 bases, and 1 base had no gene match. In germline, CDR1 is MNHEY, CDR2 SVGAGI. The CDR3 region has the DNA TGTGCCAGCAGTTACAGACTAGCGACAGATACGCAGTATTTT. This sequence encodes CASSYRLATDTQYF.

The V call is TRBV6-5, the J call TRBJ1-6, with 9 bases that match TRBD1. Germline values: CDR1 MNHEY, CDR2 SVGAGI. There are 15 residues in the CDR3. The junction had 5 bases not matched to a gene; V was cut back by 5 bases and J by 6 bases. CDR3 in amino acids: CASSTDRGTNSPLHF. The CDR3, as DNA: TGTGCCAGCAGTACGGACAGGGGAACTAATTCACCCCTCCACTTT.

The J gene is TRBJ1-2, the V gene TRBV6-6; 9 nucleotides line up with TRBD1. The V segment lost 6 bases and the J segment 8 bases; nucleotides outside the gene matches: 10. CDR3 length: 14 amino acids. The germline V gene encodes CDR1 MNHNY and CDR2 SVGAGI (reference sequence). CDR3 protein: CASRSGTGSLGYTF. In nucleotides, the CDR3 is TGTGCCAGCAGATCTGGGACAGGGTCTTTGGGCTACACCTTC.

This chain connects TRBV5-1 to TRBJ1-4, with 7 bases fitting TRBD1. The junction had 7 bases not matched to a gene; V was cut back by 4 bases and J by 7 bases. Per the germline V gene, CDR1 is SGHRS and CDR2 is YFSETQ. CDR3 length: 14 amino acids. The DNA for the CDR3 is TGCGCCAGCAGCGAGGGGGCGCGTGTTGAAAAACTGTTTTTT. It specifies CASSEGARVEKLFF.

The V and J genes are TRBV28 and TRBJ1-1; D gene ambiguous. V was shortened by 6 bases and J by 1 base, with 9 bases between the two germline ends. CDR1 MDHEN and CDR2 SYDVKM come from the germline V gene. This CDR3 is 13 amino acids long. As DNA, the CDR3 is TGTGCCAGCAGCCGGAATCCGAACACTGAAGCTTTCTTT. Protein: CASSRNPNTEAFF.

This chain connects TRBV7-2 to TRBJ1-5; 10 bases agree with TRBD1. Germline lookup yields CDR1 SGHTA and CDR2 FQGNSA. This CDR3 has 13 residues. V dropped 5 bases and J dropped 8; count of bases not matched to a gene: 3. The CDR3 sequence is CASSRDRGEPQHF. The CDR3 region has the DNA TGTGCCAGCAGCCGGGACAGGGGTGAGCCCCAGCATTTT.

This clone has more than one count but fewer than ten. The chain joins TRBV4-3 to TRBJ2-1, with no clear D. This CDR3 region has 15 residues. Germline V lookup: CDR1 LGHNA, CDR2 YSLEER. Between the trimmed V and J ends, which lost 4 bases and 3 bases, there was a span of 13 bases. The CDR3 sequence is CASSPDGSLYNEQFF. For the CDR3, the DNA is TGCGCCAGCAGCCCGGACGGCTCGCTCTACAATGAGCAGTTCTTC.

The gene calls are TRBV27 and TRBJ1-5; TRBD1 matches at 8 bases. Germline V lookup: CDR1 MNHEY, CDR2 SMNVEV (reference sequence). Trimming at V came to 6 bases and at J to 6 bases, leaving 7 bases not matched to a gene. The CDR3 runs 14 residues. CDR3 DNA: TGTGCCAGCAGACCACAGGGGGGGAGTCAGCCCCAGCATTTT. It is translated as CASRPQGGSQPQHF.

The rearrangement links TRBV7-2 to TRBJ2-3, with unresolved D. The V end was cut by 1 base, the J end by 3 bases, with 2 bases between. Germline-derived CDR1 and CDR2 are SGHTA and FQGNSA. This CDR3 spans 12 amino acids. The CDR3 reads CASSLGTDTQYF. CDR3 nucleotide sequence: TGTGCCAGCAGCTTAGGGACAGATACGCAGTATTTT. The full variable domain, rest sourced from reference TRBV7-2 and TRBJ2-3, is GAGVSQSPSNKVTEKGKDVELRCDPISGHTALYWYRQSLGQGLEFLIYFQGNSAPDKSGLPSDRFSAERTGGSVSTLTIQRTQQEDSAVYLCASSLGTDTQYFGPGTRLTVL.